This T cell receptor beta chain was captured in a study of blood T cell repertoires in COVID-19. About the research overall: T cells, B-cell-depleted T cells, or PBMCs provided the cDNA or gDNA that served as material.

Germline V CDR1 and CDR2: SGHDT, YYEEEE. CDR3 size: 14 residues. Deletions cut 0 bases from V and 4 bases from J, with 10 bases between. Study processing details: Reference gene primer amplification gave nucleated cell count estimates. The method was immunoSEQ multiplex PCR; TCRdb's version includes in-frame clones alone and lacks a portion of them. That table furnishes V, J and clone size, whereas the DNA furnished D and trimming. The sample contains roughly 120,000 clones, less than 80% of which appear only once. The sample comprised peripheral blood. The V and J genes are TRBV5-6 and TRBJ2-5, with D perhaps matching TRBD2 (6 bases). This TCR derives from a man aged 50 or older with acute or convalescent COVID-19. The CDR3 sequence: CASSLGRGRETQYF. The CDR3 bases are TGTGCCAGCAGCTTGGGGAGGGGACGAGAGACCCAGTACTTC.